Included here is one T cell receptor (beta chain) sequence, with context. Its matching antigen is unknown. These donors, healthy bone marrow donors, were studied. The source of the sample is a study of cytomegalovirus exposure and HLA in healthy donors. PCR primers comprised 60 Vbeta and 13 Jbeta primers. Clones were read by immunoSEQ multiplex PCR, and TCRdb kept only the in-frame ones, dropping some. The sample shows around 280,000 clones, 85% to 90% of them seen only once. V was clipped by 2 bases and J by 1 base, with 10 bases between them. Germline V gene sequence: CDR1 SGHTA, CDR2 FQGTGA. The CDR3 is made up of 15 amino acids. General study points: Within the data, a cluster of highly shared sequence variants was likely a sequencing artifact. Analyzed later, most CMV-associated TCR beta chains appeared HLA-restricted. Reports described diagnosis of cytomegalovirus status by the classifier as highly specific and sensitive.

Sequencing used PBMCs. The chain links TRBV7-3 to TRBJ2-3; D perhaps matches TRBD2 (6 bases). This clonotype was obtained from a young woman in good health and CMV-seronegative. CDR3 in DNA: TGTGCCAGCAGCTTACTTGTAGCGGGCACAGATACGCAGTATTTT. Residues: CASSLLVAGTDTQYF. The full variable domain, with the rest looked up from reference TRBV7-3 and TRBJ2-3, is GAGVSQTPSNKVTEKGKYVELRCDPISGHTALYWYRQSLGQGPEFLIYFQGTGAADDSGLPNDRFFAVRPEGSVSTLKIQRTERGDSAVYLCASSLLVAGTDTQYFGPGTRLTVL.